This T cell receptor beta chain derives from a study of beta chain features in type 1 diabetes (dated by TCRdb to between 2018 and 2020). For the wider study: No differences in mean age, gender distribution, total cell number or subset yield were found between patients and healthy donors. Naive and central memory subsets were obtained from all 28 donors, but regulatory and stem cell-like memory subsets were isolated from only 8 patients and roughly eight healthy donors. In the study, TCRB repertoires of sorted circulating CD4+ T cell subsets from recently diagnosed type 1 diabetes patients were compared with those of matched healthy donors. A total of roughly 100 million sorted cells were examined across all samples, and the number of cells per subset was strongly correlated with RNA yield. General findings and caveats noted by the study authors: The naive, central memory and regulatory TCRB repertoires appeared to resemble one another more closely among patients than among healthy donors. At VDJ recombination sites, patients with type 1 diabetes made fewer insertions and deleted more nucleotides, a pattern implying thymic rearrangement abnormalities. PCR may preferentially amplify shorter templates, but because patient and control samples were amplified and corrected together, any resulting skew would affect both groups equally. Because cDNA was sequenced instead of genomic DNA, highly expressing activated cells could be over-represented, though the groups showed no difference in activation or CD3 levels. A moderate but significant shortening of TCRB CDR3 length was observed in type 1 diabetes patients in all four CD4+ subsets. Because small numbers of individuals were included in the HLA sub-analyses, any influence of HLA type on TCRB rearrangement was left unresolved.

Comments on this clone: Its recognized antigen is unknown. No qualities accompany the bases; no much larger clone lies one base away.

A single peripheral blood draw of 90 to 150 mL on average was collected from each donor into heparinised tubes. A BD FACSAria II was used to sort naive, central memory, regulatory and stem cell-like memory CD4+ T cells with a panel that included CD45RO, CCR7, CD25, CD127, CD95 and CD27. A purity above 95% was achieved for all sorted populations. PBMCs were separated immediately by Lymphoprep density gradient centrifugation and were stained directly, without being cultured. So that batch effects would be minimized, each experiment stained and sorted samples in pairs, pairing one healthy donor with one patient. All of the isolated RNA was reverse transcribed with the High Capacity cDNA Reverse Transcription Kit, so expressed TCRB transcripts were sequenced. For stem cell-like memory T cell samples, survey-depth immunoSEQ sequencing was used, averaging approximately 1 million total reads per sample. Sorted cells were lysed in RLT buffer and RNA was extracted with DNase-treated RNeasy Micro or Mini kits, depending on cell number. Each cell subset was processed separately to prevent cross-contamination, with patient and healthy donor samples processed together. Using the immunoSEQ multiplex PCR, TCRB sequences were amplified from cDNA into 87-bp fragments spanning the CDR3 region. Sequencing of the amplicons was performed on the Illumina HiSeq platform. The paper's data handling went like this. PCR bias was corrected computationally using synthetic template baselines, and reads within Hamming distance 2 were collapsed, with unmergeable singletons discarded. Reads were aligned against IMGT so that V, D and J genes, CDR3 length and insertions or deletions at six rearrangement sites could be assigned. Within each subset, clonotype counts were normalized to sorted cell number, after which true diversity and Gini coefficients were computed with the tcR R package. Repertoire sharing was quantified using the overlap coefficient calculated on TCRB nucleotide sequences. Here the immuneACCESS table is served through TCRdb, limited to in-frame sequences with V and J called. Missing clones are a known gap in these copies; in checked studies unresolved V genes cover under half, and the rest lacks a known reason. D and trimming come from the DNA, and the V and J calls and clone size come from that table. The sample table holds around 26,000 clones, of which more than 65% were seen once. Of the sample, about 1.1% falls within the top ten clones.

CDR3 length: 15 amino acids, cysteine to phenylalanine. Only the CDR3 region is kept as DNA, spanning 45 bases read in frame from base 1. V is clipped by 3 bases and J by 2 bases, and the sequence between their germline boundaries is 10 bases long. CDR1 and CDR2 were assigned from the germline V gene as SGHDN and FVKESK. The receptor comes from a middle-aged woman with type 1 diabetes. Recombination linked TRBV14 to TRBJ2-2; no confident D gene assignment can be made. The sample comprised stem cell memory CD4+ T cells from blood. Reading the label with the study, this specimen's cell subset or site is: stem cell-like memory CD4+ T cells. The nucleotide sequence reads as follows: TGTGCCAGCAGCCAGGTGGCTCGTAACACCGGGGAGCTGTTTTTT. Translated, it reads CASSQVARNTGELFF.